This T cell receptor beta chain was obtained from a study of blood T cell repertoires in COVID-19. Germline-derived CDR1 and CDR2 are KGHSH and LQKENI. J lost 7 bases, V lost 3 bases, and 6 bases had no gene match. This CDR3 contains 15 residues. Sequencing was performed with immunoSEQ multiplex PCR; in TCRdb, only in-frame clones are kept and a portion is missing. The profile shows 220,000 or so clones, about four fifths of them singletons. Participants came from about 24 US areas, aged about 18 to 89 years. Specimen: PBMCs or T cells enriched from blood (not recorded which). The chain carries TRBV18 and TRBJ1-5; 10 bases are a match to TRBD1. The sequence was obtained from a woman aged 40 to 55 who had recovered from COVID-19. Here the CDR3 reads CASSPGQGQEQPQHF. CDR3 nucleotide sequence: TGTGCCAGCTCACCGGGACAGGGGCAAGAGCAGCCCCAGCATTTT. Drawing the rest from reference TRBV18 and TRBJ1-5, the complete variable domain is NAGVMQNPRHLVRRRGQEARLRCSPMKGHSHVYWYRQLPEEGLKFMVYLQKENIIDESGMPKERFSAEFPKEGPSILRIQQVVRGDSAAYFCASSPGQGQEQPQHFGDGTRLSIL.